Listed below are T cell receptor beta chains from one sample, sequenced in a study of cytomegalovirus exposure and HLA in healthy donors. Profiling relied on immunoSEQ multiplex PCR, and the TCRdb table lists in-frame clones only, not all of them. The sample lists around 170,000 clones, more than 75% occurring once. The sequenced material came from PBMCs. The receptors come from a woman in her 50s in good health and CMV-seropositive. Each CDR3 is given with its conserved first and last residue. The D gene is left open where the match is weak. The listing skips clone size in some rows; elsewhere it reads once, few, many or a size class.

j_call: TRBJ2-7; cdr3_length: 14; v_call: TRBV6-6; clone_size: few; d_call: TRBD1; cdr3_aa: CASTGGTGVYEQYF; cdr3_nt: TGTGCCAGCACAGGCGGGACAGGGGTGTACGAGCAGTACTTC
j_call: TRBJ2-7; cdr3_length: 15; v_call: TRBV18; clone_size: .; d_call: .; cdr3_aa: CASSPESRGMGEQYF; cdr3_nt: TGTGCCAGCTCACCAGAAAGTCGGGGAATGGGCGAGCAGTACTTC
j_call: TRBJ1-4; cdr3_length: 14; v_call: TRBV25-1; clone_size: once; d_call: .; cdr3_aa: CASSEPPDSKKLFF; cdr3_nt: TGTGCCAGCAGTGAGCCCCCCGACAGCAAAAAACTGTTTTTT
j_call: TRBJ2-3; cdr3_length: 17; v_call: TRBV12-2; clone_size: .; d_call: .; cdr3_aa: CASRLPPSGGGPDTQYF; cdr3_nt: TGTGCAAGTCGCTTACCCCCTAGCGGGGGGGGCCCAGATACGCAGTATTTT
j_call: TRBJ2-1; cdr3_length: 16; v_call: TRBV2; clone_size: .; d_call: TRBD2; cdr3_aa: CASITSGGPPYNEQFF; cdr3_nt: TGTGCCAGCATAACTAGCGGGGGCCCGCCCTACAATGAGCAGTTCTTC
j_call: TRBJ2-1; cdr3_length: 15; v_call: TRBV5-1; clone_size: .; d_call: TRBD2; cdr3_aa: CASSLERGTLNEQFF; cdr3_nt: TGCGCCAGCAGCTTGGAGCGGGGGACCCTCAATGAGCAGTTCTTC
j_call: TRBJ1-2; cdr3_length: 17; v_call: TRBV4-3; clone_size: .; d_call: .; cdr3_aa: CASSQDLQGSANYGYTF; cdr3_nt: TGCGCCAGCAGCCAAGACTTACAGGGATCCGCTAACTATGGCTACACCTTC
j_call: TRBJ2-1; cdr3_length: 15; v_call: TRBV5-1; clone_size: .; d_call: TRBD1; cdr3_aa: CASSHDRGSFNEQFF; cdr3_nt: TGCGCCAGCAGCCACGACAGGGGTAGCTTCAATGAGCAGTTCTTC
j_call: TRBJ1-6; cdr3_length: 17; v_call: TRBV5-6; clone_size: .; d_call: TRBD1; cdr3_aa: CASSSYRDSGSNSPLHF; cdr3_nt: TGTGCCAGCAGCTCATACCGGGACAGTGGTAGTAATTCACCCCTCCACTTT
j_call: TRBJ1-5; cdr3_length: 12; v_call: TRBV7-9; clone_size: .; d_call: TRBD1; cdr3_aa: CSSSLGDRTQHF; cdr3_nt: TGTTCCAGCAGCTTAGGGGACAGAACCCAGCATTTT
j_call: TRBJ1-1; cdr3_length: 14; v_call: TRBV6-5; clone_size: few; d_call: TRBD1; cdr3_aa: CASSYQGVNTEAFF; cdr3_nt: TGTGCCAGCAGTTATCAGGGGGTGAACACTGAAGCTTTCTTT
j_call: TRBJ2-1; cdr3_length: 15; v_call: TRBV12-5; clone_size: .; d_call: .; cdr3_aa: CASGLGESSYNEQFF; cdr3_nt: TGTGCTAGTGGTTTGGGGGAGAGCTCCTACAATGAGCAGTTCTTC
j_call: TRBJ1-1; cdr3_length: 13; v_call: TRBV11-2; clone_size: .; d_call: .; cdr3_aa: CASSLDLYIEAFF; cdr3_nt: TGTGCCAGCAGCTTAGATCTTTATATCGAAGCTTTCTTT
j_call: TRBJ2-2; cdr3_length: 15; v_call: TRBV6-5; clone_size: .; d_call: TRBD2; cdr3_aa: CASSYGGRGPGELFF; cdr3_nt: TGTGCCAGCAGTTACGGTGGGAGGGGTCCCGGGGAGCTGTTTTTT
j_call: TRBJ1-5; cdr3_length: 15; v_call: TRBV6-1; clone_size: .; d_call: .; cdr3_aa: CASTMKGKGNQPQHF; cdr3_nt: TGTGCCAGCACTATGAAGGGGAAGGGCAATCAGCCCCAGCATTTT
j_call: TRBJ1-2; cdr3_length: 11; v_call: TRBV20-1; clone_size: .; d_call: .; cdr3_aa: CSARALFGYTF; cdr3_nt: TGCAGTGCTAGAGCCCTTTTTGGCTACACCTTC
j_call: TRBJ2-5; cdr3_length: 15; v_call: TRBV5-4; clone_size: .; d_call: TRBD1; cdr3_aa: CASSPGTGIEETQYF; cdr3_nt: TGTGCCAGCAGCCCCGGGACAGGGATAGAGGAGACCCAGTACTTC
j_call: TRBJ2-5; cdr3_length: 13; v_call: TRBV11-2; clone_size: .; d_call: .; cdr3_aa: CASSLAGAETQYF; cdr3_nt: TGTGCCAGCAGCTTGGCGGGGGCAGAGACCCAGTACTTC
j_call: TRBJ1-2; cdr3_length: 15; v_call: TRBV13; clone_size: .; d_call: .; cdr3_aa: CASSLEGQGSYGYTF; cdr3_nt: TGTGCCAGCAGCTTAGAGGGGCAGGGGAGCTATGGCTACACCTTC
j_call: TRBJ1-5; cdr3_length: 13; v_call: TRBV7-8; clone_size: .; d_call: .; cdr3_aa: CASSADRNQPQHF; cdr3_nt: TGTGCCAGCAGCGCGGACAGAAATCAGCCCCAGCATTTT
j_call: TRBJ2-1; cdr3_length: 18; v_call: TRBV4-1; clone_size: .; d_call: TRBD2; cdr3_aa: CASSQQLAATGSYNEQFF; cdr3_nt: TGCGCCAGCAGCCAACAACTAGCGGCCACGGGCTCCTACAATGAGCAGTTCTTC
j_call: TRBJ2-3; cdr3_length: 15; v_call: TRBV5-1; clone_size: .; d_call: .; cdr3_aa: CASRETSRSTDTQYF; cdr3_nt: TGCGCCAGCAGAGAAACTAGCCGTAGCACAGATACGCAGTATTTT
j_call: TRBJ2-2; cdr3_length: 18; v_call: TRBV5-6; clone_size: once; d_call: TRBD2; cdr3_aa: CASAPNFRRGANTGELFF; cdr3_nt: TGTGCCAGCGCACCTAACTTTAGACGGGGGGCGAACACCGGGGAGCTGTTTTTT